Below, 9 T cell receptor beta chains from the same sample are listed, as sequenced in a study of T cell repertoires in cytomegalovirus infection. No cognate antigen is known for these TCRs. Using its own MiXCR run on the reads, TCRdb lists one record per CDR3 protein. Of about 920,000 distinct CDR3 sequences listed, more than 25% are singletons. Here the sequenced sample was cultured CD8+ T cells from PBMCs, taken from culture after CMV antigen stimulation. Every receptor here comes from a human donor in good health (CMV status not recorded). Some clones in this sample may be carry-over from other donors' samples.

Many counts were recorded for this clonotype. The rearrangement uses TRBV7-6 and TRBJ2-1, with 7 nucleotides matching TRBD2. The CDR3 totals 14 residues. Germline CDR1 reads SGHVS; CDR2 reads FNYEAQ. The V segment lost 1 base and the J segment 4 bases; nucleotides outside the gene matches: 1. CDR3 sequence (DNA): TGTGCCAGCAGCTTAGACGGGGGGTACAATGAGCAGTTCTTC. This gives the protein CASSLDGGYNEQFF.

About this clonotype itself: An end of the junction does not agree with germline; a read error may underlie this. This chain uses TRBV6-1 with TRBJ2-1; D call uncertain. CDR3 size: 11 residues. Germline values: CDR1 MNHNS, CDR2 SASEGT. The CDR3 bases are TGTGTCAGCACAGATACCACTGAGCAGTTCTTC. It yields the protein CVSTDTTEQFF.

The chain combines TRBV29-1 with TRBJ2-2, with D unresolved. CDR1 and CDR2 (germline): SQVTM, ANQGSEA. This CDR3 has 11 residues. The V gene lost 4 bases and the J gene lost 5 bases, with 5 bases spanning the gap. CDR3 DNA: TGCAGCGTTGCTGTAACCGGGGAGCTGTTTTTT. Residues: CSVAVTGELFF.

The chain's CDR3 is CASSLAKASSTDTQYF. DNA for the CDR3: TGTGCCAGCAGCTTAGCGAAGGCTAGCAGCACAGATACGCAGTATTTT. The J gene is TRBJ2-3, the V gene TRBV7-9; a possible D gene is TRBD2 (5 bases). Trimming took 0 bases from V and 0 from J, leaving 10 bases between them. The germline CDR1 and CDR2 sequences are SEHNR and FQNEAQ (reference sequence). CDR3 length: 16 amino acids.

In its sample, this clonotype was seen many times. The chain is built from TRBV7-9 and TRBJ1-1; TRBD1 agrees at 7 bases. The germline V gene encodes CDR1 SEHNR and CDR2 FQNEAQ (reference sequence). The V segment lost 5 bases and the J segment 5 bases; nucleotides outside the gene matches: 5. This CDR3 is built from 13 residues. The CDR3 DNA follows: TGTGCCAGCAGCCAGACAGGGAGGACTGAAGCTTTCTTT. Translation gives CASSQTGRTEAFF.

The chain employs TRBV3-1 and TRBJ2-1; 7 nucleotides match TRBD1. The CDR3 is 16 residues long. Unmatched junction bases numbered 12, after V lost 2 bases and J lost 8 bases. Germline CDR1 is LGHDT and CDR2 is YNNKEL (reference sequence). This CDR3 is CASSQRETGWGHEQFF. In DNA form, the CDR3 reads TGTGCCAGCAGCCAAAGAGAGACAGGGTGGGGTCATGAGCAGTTCTTC.

DNA for the CDR3: TGCGCCAGCAAACGGACAGGGTGCGCCGGGGAGCTGTTTTTT. Translated: CASKRTGCAGELFF. The chain links TRBV23-1 to TRBJ2-2; 8 bases align to TRBD1. TRBV23-1 is marked as an open reading frame, function uncertain. J lost 6 bases, V lost 7 bases, and 7 bases had no gene match. The CDR3 consists of 14 residues.

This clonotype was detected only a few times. The CDR3 sequence: CASRTNRDRGLYEQYF. The CDR3 DNA follows: TGTGCCAGCAGAACCAACCGAGACAGGGGTCTCTACGAGCAGTACTTC. V gene TRBV6-1 combines with J gene TRBJ2-7; 8 bases are a match to TRBD1. The CDR3 spans 16 residues. CDR1 is MNHNS and CDR2 is SASEGT in the germline V gene. Germline trimming cut 6 bases from V and 3 bases from J; bases unmatched to any gene: 13.

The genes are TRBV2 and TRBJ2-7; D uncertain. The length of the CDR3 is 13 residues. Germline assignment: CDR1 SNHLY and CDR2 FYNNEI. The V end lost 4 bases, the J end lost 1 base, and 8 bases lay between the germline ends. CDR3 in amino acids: CASSVHQSYEQYF. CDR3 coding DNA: TGTGCCAGCAGTGTTCACCAATCCTACGAGCAGTACTTC.